This TCR beta chain was obtained from a study of T cell responses to AZD1222 COVID-19 vaccine. Study-level findings and limits: There were repertoire samples only from the period after the peak T cell response. Donors skewed white British and female; clonal diversity was possibly underestimated. At 160-218 and 743-854, vaccine-associated CD4 TCRs were dominant, and they spanned spike.

V shed 1 base and J shed 0 bases, with 12 bases lying between them. CDR1 is KGHSH and CDR2 is LQKENI in the germline V gene. The CDR3 has 16 residues. In regard to this clone: Its cognate antigen is unknown.

Sequencing was performed with immunoSEQ multiplex PCR; in TCRdb, only in-frame clones are kept and a portion is missing. The sample has around 130,000 clones; roughly 87% are singletons. This material consisted of peripheral blood, taken 28 days after the second AZD1222 dose. The source of this sequence is an adult who received the AZD1222 COVID-19 vaccine. This chain joins TRBV18 and TRBJ1-1; possible D gene TRBD1, 5 bases. CDR3 sequence reads: CASSPQVVTVNTEAFF. The CDR3, as DNA: TGTGCCAGCTCACCACAGGTTGTGACAGTGAACACTGAAGCTTTCTTT.